Sequencing of this T cell receptor beta chain was carried out in a study of CD8 T cells in Susac syndrome. An amount of RNA that ranged from roughly 0.45 to 1 ug was reverse transcribed with random hexamers. TCRdb analysed the immunoSEQ multiplex PCR reads with MiXCR anew, one entry per CDR3 protein. The sample lists approximately 200,000 distinct CDR3 sequences, approximately 94% occurring once. This CDR3 is built from 13 residues. In germline, CDR1 is SGDLS, CDR2 YYNGEE. The germline V and J ends were trimmed by 3 bases and 4 bases, with 11 bases remaining between them. TCR beta was sequenced from blood CD8+ and CD4+ T cells.

The chain has TRBV9 and TRBJ2-7; D unresolved. The source is a human donor with multiple sclerosis. The material sequenced was CD4+ T cells from PBMCs. The CDR3 DNA reads as TGTGCCAGCAGCGCTGCCCAGAGTTACGAGCAGTACTTC. This gives the protein CASSAAQSYEQYF.